Below, one T cell receptor (beta chain) is given with its context. This clonotype was detected ten times or more. Its recognized antigen is unknown. No base-level quality is on record; no much larger clone is a single base apart. The data were obtained in a study of blood T cells in healthy people across ages (dated by TCRdb to between 2014 and 2017). Context from the whole study: In model experiments, roughly one uniquely barcoded TCR beta cDNA molecule per two T cells was captured by template switching. To track age-related changes in TCR beta repertoire diversity, the study relied on deep sequencing normalized with unique cDNA molecular identifiers. Four age groups were formed from the donors: young (average about 15 years), middle-aged (approximately 42), aged (more than 55) and long-lived (about 75). The study analyzed two additional independent replicas of 1 million unique cDNA reads from the same blood draw for two donors, one aged 18 to 29 and one aged 80 or older.

To prepare the library, 5' RACE was applied. TCRdb names Illumina HiSeq 2500 as the instrument used. A second roughly 6 to 11 cycle PCR used a sample-barcoded 5' primer and a J-beta primer mix. A unique molecular identifier was introduced onto each TCR beta cDNA molecule by a template-switch 5' adaptor carrying 12 random nucleotides. At least 3 million CDR3-containing paired-end reads were obtained from each sample. All of the RNA was converted into first-strand cDNA using the Mint cDNA synthesis kit, with a TRBC-specific oligonucleotide serving as the primer. Following uracil-DNA glycosylase treatment, a first 18-cycle PCR with universal primers M1SS and BC2_uni_R was performed on all cDNA. In the paper's pipeline: Normalization of each sample was performed by random selection of 1 million high-quality reads, each carrying a distinct molecular identifier. Instead of being binned into consensus sequences, reads that shared molecular identifiers were thrown out. MiTCR, with a Q25 quality threshold and the strictest error-elimination algorithm, was used for CDR3 identification, clonotype clustering and error correction. Lower-bound total TCR beta diversity was estimated with a nonparametric unseen species model using Euler transformation. TCRdb took the public reads, trimmed them with fastp at Q25, ran MiXCR for clone calling and kept in-frame beta chains. Duplicate CDR3 protein sequences are folded into a single record with the most common DNA and genes. TCRdb's processing, not the authors' own work, is the source of the V and J calls. The sample table lists roughly 700,000 distinct CDR3 sequences, roughly 25% of them with a count of one. Roughly 9% of the sample is in the top ten clones.

V trim: 0 bases; J trim: 7 bases; unmatched bases: 5. The CDR3 starts with the cysteine, ends with the phenylalanine, and has 13 residues. Only CDR3 DNA is held: 39 bases, read in frame from base 1. The germline V gene specifies SQVTM as CDR1 and ANQGSEA as CDR2. Donors were 39 systemically healthy Caucasian individuals from Russia aged roughly 6 to 90 years. Each donor gave 9 to 10 milliliters of peripheral blood, collected into EDTA-treated Vacutainer tubes. PBMCs were isolated by Ficoll-Paque density-gradient centrifugation, with at least 6.5 million obtained per sample. Total RNA, at least 6 micrograms per sample, was extracted from PBMCs with Trizol reagent. Naive CD45RAhigh/CD27high T cell percentages were measured by flow cytometry on a PBMC aliquot from every donor. The investigation overall reported the following: Because profiling used bulk unsorted PBMCs, naive and antigen-experienced compartments could not be compared conclusively. Estimates of total diversity based on one million sequenced T cells were regarded as lower bounds and as underestimates. A strong correlation was found between observed TCR beta diversity and the percentage of naive T cells measured by flow cytometry. Compared with the aged group, the long-lived group had more naive CD4+ T cells, fewer expanded clones and increased TCR diversity, suggesting age selection. Observed TCR beta diversity per million T cells fell roughly linearly with age, and a significant reduction was already apparent by age around 44. Because the CMV infection status of the donors was unknown, age-related changes in expanded clonotypes may potentially have been confounded.

These data were likewise used in another study, on T cells of mothers and their children. The second investigation adds: The donors were nine systemically healthy Caucasian individuals, made up of three mothers and their six children. cDNA synthesis used all of the extracted RNA, with around 1.4 ug of RNA in each 15 ul reaction. In the second PCR, the M1S primer added sample barcodes and 2-4 random nucleotides. Over 9.5 million TCR beta CDR3 reads came from each mother, compared with 2.5 million to 3.5 million reads from each child. Thymic selection shapes the output of TCR recombination in a similar way in related and unrelated pairs, and inherited differences have a minor effect. Normalized repertoire overlap was always found to be slightly, but never significantly, higher in related mother-child pairs than in unrelated mother-child pairs. With a sensitivity of about 100 clones per million clonotypes, no persistent microchimeric T cell clones were detected. Deep NGS was used in the study to compare the TCR beta repertoires of mothers and children and to look for features that separate related mother-child pairs from unrelated individuals. The mean age was roughly 40 +/- 4 years for the mothers and approximately 11 +/- 4 years for the children. Libraries were sequenced on Illumina HiSeq 2000 with 100+100 nt paired-end reads after adapter ligation with NEBNext reagents. Mother and child libraries were prepared a month apart and sequenced in separate runs to prevent cross-contamination. For each donor, between roughly 500,000 and 2,200,000 distinct TCR beta clonotypes were identified. Naive TCR beta clonotypes were estimated from low-frequency clonotypes matched to each donor's FACS-determined naive share, without sorting.

The source is a boy younger than 18 in good health. The receptor chain draws on TRBV29-1 and TRBJ2-7; 8 nucleotides in the junction match TRBD2. The sample consisted of blood. The CDR3 corresponds to CSVEETGGGEQYF. The DNA is as follows: TGCAGCGTTGAAGAGACGGGAGGGGGAGAGCAGTACTTC.